One TCR beta chain is described in this entry. Antigen unknown. V was pared by 5 bases and J by 0 bases, with 17 bases between. From germline, CDR1 is LNHNV and CDR2 YYDKDF (reference sequence). The CDR3 sequence is 17 residues long. The data stem from a study of cytomegalovirus exposure and HLA in healthy donors. Study-wide results and limits: Indistinguishable V segments such as TRBV6-2 and TRBV6-3 were excluded. When a later analysis was performed, an Asian-associated ancestry cluster reportedly had fewer N-insertions than the approximately 680-donor mean.

Researchers ran the PCR with 60 Vbeta and 13 Jbeta primers. Sequencing used immunoSEQ multiplex PCR; TCRdb keeps in-frame clones, though not all of them. The data contain about 160,000 clones, around 80% of them singletons. The genes are TRBV15 and TRBJ2-1, with TRBD2 as a possible D gene (5 bases). The source material was PBMCs. The receptor was isolated from a man between 18 and 29 years old in good health and CMV-seronegative. The CDR3 loop reads CATSPYLSGFSYNEQFF. The CDR3 DNA reads as TGTGCCACCAGCCCGTACCTCAGCGGTTTCTCCTACAATGAGCAGTTCTTC.